These 2 T cell receptor beta chains were all obtained from the same sample, sequenced in a study of cytomegalovirus exposure and HLA in healthy donors. Clones were sequenced by immunoSEQ multiplex PCR, and TCRdb holds only the in-frame ones, with some missing. The sample comprises 110,000 or so clones, roughly 86% of which are singletons, and approximately 4% rests with the top ten. Sequenced material: PBMCs. Source of these receptors: a woman younger than 30 in good health and CMV-seropositive.

V is TRBV30 and J is TRBJ2-1; D is undetermined. V dropped 3 bases and J dropped 5 bases, with 2 bases sitting between them. Germline assignment: CDR1 GTSNPN and CDR2 SVGIG (reference sequence). The CDR3 spans 10 residues. CDR3 region: CAWSNNEQFF. DNA for the CDR3: TGTGCCTGGAGCAACAATGAGCAGTTCTTC. Filled out from reference TRBV30 and TRBJ2-1, the complete variable domain reads SQTIHQWPATLVQPVGSPLSLECTVEGTSNPNLYWYRQAAGRGLQLLFYSVGIGQISSEVPQNLSASRPQDRQFILSSKKLLLSDSGFYLCAWSNNEQFFGPGTRLTVL.

This clone has just a few counts. The genes are TRBV5-1 and TRBJ2-1; no definite D call. The germline V and J ends were trimmed by 2 bases and 6 bases, with 18 bases remaining between them. The CDR3 length is 16 residues. Germline V lookup: CDR1 SGHRS, CDR2 YFSETQ. The CDR3 region is CASSLSIQVPANEQFF. The CDR3 DNA reads as TGCGCCAGCAGCTTATCGATCCAGGTCCCCGCCAATGAGCAGTTCTTC.